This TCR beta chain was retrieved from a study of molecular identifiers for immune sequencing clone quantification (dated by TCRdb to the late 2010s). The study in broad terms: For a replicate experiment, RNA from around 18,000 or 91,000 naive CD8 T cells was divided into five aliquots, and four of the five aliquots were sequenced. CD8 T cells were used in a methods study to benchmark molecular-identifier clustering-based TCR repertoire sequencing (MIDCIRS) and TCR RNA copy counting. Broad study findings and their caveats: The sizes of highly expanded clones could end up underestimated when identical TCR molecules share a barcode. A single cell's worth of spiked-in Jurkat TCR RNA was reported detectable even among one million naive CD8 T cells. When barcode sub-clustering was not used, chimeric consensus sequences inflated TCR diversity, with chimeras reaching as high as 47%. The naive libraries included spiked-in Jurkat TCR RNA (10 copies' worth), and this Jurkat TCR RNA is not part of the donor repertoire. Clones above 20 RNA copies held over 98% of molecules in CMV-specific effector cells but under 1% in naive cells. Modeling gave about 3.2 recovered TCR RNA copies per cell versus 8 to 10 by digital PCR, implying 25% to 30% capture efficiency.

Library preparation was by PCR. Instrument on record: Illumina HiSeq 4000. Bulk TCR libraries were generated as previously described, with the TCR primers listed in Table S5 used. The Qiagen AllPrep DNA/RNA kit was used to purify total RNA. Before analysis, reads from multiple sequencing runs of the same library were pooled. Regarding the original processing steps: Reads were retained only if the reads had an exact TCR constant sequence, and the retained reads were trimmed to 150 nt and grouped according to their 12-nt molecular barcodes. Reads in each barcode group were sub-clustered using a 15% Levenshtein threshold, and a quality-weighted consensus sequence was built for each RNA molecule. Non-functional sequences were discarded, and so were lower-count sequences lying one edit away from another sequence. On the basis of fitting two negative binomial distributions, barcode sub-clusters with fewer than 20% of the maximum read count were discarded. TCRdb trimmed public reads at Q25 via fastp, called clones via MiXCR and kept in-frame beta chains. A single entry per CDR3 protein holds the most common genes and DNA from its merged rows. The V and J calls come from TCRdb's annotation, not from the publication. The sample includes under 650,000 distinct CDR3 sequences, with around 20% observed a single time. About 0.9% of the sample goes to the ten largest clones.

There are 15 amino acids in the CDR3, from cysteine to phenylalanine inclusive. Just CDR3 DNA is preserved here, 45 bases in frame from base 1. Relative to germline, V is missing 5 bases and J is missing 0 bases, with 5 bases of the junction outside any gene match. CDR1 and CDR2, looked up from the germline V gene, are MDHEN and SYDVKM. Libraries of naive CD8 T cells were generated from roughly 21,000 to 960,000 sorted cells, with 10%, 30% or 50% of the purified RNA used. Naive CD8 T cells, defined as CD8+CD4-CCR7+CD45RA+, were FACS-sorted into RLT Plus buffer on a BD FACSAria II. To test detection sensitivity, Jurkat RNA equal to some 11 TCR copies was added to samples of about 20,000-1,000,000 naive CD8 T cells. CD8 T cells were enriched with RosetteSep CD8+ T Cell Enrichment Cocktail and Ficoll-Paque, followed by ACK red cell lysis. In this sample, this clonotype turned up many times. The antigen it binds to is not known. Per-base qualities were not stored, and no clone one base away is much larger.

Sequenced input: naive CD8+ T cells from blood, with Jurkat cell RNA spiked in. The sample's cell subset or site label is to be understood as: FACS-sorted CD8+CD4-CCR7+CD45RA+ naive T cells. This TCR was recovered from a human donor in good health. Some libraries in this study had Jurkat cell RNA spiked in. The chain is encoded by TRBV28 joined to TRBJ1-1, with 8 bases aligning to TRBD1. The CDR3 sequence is CASSPHRGVNTEAFF. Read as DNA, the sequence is TGTGCCAGCAGTCCACACAGGGGGGTGAACACTGAAGCTTTCTTT.